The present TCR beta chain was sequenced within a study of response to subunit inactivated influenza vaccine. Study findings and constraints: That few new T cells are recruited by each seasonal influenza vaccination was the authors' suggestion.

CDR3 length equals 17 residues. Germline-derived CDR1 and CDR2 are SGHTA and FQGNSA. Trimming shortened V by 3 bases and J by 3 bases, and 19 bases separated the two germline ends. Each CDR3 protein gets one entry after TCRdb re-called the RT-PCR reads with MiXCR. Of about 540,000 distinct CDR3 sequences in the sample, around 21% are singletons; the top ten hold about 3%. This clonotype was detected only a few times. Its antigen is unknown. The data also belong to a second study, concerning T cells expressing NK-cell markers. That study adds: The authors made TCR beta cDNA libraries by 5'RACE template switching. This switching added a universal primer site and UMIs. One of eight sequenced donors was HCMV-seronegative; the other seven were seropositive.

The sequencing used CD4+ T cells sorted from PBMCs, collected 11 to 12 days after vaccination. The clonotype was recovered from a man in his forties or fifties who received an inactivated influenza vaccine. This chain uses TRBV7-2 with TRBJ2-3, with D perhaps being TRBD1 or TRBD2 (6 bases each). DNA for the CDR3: TGTGCCAGCAGCTTCAGTACGGGGGCGACATTTACAGATACGCAGTATTTT. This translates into CASSFSTGATFTDTQYF.